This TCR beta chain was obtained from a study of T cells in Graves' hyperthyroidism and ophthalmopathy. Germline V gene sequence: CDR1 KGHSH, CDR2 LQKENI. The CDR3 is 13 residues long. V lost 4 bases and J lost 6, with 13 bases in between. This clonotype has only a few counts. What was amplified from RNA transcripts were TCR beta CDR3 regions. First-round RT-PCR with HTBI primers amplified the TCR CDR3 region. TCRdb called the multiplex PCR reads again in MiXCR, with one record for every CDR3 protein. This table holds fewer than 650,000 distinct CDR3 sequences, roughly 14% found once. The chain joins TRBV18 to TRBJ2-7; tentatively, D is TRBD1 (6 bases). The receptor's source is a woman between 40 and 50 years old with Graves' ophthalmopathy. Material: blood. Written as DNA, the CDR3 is TGTGCCAGCTCACTCGGGACACCTTTCGAGCAGTACTTC. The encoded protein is CASSLGTPFEQYF.